This TCR beta chain comes out of a study of blood T cell repertoires in COVID-19 (dated by TCRdb to 2020 to 2022). About the investigation overall: Collaborator samples came from the United States, Italy and Spain and covered acute and convalescent phases of COVID-19. The material from the prospective study consisted of cDNA or gDNA derived from T cells, B-cell-depleted T cells, or PBMCs. The dataset comprised deeply sampled blood TCRbeta repertoires from subjects exposed to, actively infected with, or recovered from COVID-19. The repertoires were made available in a free public database intended to serve as a resource for research on the immune response to SARS-CoV-2. The samples were drawn from two sources: the first 160 participants of the ongoing ImmuneRACE study, and 1,000 to 1,500 subjects contributed by 6 global collaborators. A de-identified subject ID, COVID-19 status, age in years and sex were almost always included in the sample metadata. Where available, HLA class I and class II types were obtained from metadata supplied by the sample provider rather than from assay-based typing.

This clone was found a few times. It has no known antigen specificity. Nothing much larger sits one base from this clone, and base qualities are not available. What the work shows at the level of the full study, not this receptor alone: Clinical and demographic metadata were provided uncurated, with the amount varying by source and participant.

The immunoSEQ Assay, a bias-controlled multiplex PCR, was used to amplify TCRbeta CDR3 regions from genomic DNA. The original methods were these. Within the assay, amplification of reference gene primers was used to estimate how many nucleated cells each sample contained. Sequence reads were collapsed and filtered to measure the absolute abundance of every unique TCRbeta CDR3 rearrangement. Productive Simpson clonality was computed per sample as the square root of Simpson's diversity index over productive rearrangements. Drawn from immuneACCESS, this table holds only the in-frame rearrangements with V and J called that TCRdb kept. Clones are partly lost; checked studies trace under half to an unresolved V gene and leave the rest unexplained. The DNA was the basis for D and trimming; V, J and clone size are from that table. This sample gives around 200,000 clones in total; around 86% of them show up just once. The ten most abundant clones make up around 6% of the sample.

In the prospective study, participants were roughly 18 to 89 years old, resided in fewer than 25 geographic areas of the United States, and were enrolled through a virtual design. To assign participants to cohorts, the prospective study relied on clinical history that participants themselves reported in a screening survey and a study questionnaire. In the prospective study, whole blood, serum and a nasopharyngeal or oropharyngeal swab were collected from each participant by mobile phlebotomists. Over an approximately two-month period, participants in the prospective study had the option of providing additional blood draws and questionnaires. Before DNA extraction, prospective study blood samples were shipped either frozen or at room temperature. V is cut back by 6 bases and J by 5 bases, with 8 bases in the junction unmatched. The CDR3, from cysteine to phenylalanine, totals 15 residues. The retained sequence is limited to the CDR3, 45 bases, with the frame set at the first base. From a lookup of the germline V gene, CDR1 and CDR2 are MRHNA and SNTAGT.

The receptor chain draws on TRBV6-4 and TRBJ2-2, with 8 junctional bases fitting TRBD1. The sample comprised PBMCs or T cells enriched from blood (not recorded which). This TCR was recovered from a man aged 40-49 years with acute COVID-19. The CDR3 protein: CASSPGTGGTGELFF. Here is the DNA: TGTGCCAGCAGCCCGGGGACAGGAGGAACCGGGGAGCTGTTTTTT.